This TCR beta chain was retrieved from a study of blood T cell repertoires in COVID-19. This CDR3 region has 16 residues. From germline, CDR1 is LNHDA and CDR2 SQIVND (reference sequence). The V and J ends lost 5 bases and 4 bases, in that order; junction bases with no gene match: 10. In the source study's methods: Scientists estimated how many nucleated cells there were by amplifying reference gene primers. Produced via immunoSEQ multiplex PCR; TCRdb's table is partial and in-frame only. V and J calls and clone size are given by that table; D and trimming were obtained from the DNA. The sample lists hundreds of thousands of clones; 83% were seen once.

The receptor's source is a woman between 50 and 59 years old who had been exposed to COVID-19. Sequencing input: PBMCs or T cells enriched from blood (not recorded which). The chain employs TRBV19 and TRBJ1-5, with 8 bases matching TRBD1. The CDR3 spells CASSLHRDRTNQPQHF. In DNA, the CDR3 is TGTGCCAGTAGTCTCCACCGGGACAGGACTAATCAGCCCCAGCATTTT.